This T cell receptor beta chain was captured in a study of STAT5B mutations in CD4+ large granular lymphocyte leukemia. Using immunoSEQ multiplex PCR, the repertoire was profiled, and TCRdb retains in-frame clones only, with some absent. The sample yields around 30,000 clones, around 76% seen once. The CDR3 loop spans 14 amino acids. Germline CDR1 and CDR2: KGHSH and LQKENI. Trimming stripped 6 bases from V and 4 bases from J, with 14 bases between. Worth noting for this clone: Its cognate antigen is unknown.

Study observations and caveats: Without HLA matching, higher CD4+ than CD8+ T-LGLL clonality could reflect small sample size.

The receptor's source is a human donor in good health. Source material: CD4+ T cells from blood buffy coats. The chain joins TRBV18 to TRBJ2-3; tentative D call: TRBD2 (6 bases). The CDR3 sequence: CASSGGLSADTQYF. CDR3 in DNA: TGTGCCAGCTCGGGGGGTCTTTCGGCAGATACGCAGTATTTT.